These 3 T cell receptor beta chains were all obtained from the same sample, sequenced in a study of blood T cell repertoires in COVID-19. Assay used: immunoSEQ multiplex PCR; TCRdb lists only in-frame clones, some missing. Of approximately 250,000 clones listed, approximately 80% are singletons. Material: peripheral blood. The receptors originated from a human donor in a cohort sampled during active COVID-19.

In this sample, this clone turned up a few times. V usage is TRBV15 and J usage is TRBJ1-5; TRBD1 might be the D (6 bases). Trimming left V 0 bases short and J 6 bases short, with 18 bases between. This CDR3 spans 17 amino acids. CDR1 and CDR2 (germline): LNHNV, YYDKDF (reference sequence). In DNA form, the CDR3 reads TGTGCCACCAGCAGAGATTTCCCGGGGGCGGGGGGTCAGCCCCAGCATTTT. Its protein is CATSRDFPGAGGQPQHF.

The chain recombines TRBV18 with TRBJ1-2; 7 bases agree with TRBD1. J gave up 6 bases and V 2 bases, and 0 bases lay outside the gene matches. Looked up from germline, CDR1 is KGHSH and CDR2 is LQKENI. This CDR3 comprises 12 residues. The CDR3 loop reads CASSPTGDGYTF. The CDR3 DNA follows: TGTGCCAGCTCACCAACAGGGGATGGCTACACCTTC.

The gene calls are TRBV5-6 and TRBJ2-7; the match to TRBD1 covers 7 bases. The CDR3 covers 15 residues. The trim removed 0 bases at V and 3 bases at J, leaving 6 bases unmatched. Germline-derived CDR1 and CDR2 are SGHDT and YYEEEE. The CDR3 loop is CASSLGAGGSYEQYF. The CDR3, as DNA: TGTGCCAGCAGCTTGGGGGCAGGGGGTAGCTACGAGCAGTACTTC.